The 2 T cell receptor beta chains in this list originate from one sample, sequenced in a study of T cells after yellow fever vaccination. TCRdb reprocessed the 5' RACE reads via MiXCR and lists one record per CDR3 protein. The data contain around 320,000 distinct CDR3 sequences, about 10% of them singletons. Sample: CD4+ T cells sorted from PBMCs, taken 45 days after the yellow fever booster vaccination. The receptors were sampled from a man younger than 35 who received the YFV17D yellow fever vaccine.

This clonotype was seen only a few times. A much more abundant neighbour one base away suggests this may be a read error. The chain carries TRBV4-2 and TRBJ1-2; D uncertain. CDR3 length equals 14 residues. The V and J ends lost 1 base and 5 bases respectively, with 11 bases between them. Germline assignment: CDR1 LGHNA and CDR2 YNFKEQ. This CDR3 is CASSQGPIGYGYTF. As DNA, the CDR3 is TGTGCCAGCAGCCAAGGGCCGATTGGGTATGGCTACACCTTC.

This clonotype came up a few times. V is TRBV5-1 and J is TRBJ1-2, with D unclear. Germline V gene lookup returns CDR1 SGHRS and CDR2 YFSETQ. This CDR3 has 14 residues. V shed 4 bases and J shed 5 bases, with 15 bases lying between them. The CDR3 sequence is CASSPSAAEYGYTF. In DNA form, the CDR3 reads TGCGCCAGCAGCCCATCGGCAGCGGAATATGGCTACACCTTC. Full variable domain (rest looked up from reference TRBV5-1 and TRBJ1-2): KAGVTQTPRYLIKTRGQQVTLSCSPISGHRSVSWYQQTPGQGLQFLFEYFSETQRNKGNFPGRFSGRQFSNSRSEMNVSTLELGDSALYLCASSPSAAEYGYTFGSGTRLTVV.